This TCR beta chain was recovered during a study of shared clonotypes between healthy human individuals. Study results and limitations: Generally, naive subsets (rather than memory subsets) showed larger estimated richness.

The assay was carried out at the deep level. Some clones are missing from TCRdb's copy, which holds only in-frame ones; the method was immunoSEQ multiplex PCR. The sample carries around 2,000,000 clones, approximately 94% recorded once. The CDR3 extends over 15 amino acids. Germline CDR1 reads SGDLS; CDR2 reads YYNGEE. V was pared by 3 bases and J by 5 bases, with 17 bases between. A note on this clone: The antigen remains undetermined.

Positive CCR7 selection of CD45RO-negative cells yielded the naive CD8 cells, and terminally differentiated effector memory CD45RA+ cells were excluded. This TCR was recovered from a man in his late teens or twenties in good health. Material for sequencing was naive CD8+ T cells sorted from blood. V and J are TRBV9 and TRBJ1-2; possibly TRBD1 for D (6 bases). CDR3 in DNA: TGTGCCAGCAGCGGCGGGGGCTGGAGCCCTTATGGCTACACCTTC. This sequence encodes CASSGGGWSPYGYTF.